A few counts support the clone carrying this TCR beta chain. Its matching antigen is unknown. The sample belongs to a study of identical twins. Template switching, a step in the protocol, added a universal primer site, and cDNA carried unique molecular identifiers. Each CDR3 protein is one row after TCRdb ran MiXCR on the 5' RACE reads. The sample holds 700,000 or so distinct CDR3 sequences; roughly 20% are singletons and the top ten take 4.3%. Study outcomes and limitations: The models systematically underestimated how much out-of-frame TCR alpha was shared in monozygotic twins.

This CDR3 has 14 amino acids. Trimming cost V 3 bases and J 1 base, with 9 bases left between them. The germline CDR1 and CDR2 sequences are SQVTM and ANQGSEA. A further study also used this sample, focusing on T cells expressing NK-cell markers. Turning to that study: The authors restricted sorting to alpha-beta TCR T cells with an anti-gamma-delta TCR antibody in several experiments.

Sequencing input: PBMCs. V gene TRBV29-1 combines with J gene TRBJ2-2; the D is unclear. This receptor was obtained from a woman between 18 and 30 years old in good health. The CDR3 loop reads CSVDLSRNTGELFF. CDR3 DNA sequence: TGCAGCGTTGATTTATCCCGGAACACCGGGGAGCTGTTTTTT.